A selection of T cell receptor beta chains follows, all from one sample in a study of blood T cells in healthy people across ages. From the 5' RACE reads, TCRdb called clonotypes with MiXCR, one entry per CDR3 protein. The sample shows around 1,700,000 distinct CDR3 sequences, roughly 28% of them seen only once. Material for sequencing was blood. The receptor set was obtained from a woman aged 30 to 39 in good health. CDR3s include the opening cysteine and the closing phenylalanine or tryptophan. D genes are given only for firm matches. Size tells how often a clone was seen (once, few, many) or the class of an expanded clone, and some rows leave it out.

16,TRBD2,TRBV24-1,-,TRBJ2-2,TGTGCCACCAGTGATTTGACTAGCGGGGTCACCGGGGAGCTGTTTTTT,CATSDLTSGVTGELFF
16,-,TRBV28,-,TRBJ2-5,TGTGCCAGCAGGGAGCGACAGCTTAGCTCCTACAATGAGCAGTACTTC,CASRERQLSSYNEQYF
16,-,TRBV28,-,TRBJ2-5,TGTGCCAGCAGTCTATGGGTGAGGAGGCTCCAAGAGACCCAGTACTTC,CASSLWVRRLQETQYF
15,TRBD2,TRBV4-1,many,TRBJ2-3,TGCGCCAGCAGCCAAGAAGGCGGGGGGATGGATACGCAGTATTTT,CASSQEGGGMDTQYF
14,-,TRBV5-1,-,TRBJ2-2,TGCGCCAGCAGAGTCAGGGCGGACACCGGGGAGCTGTTTTTT,CASRVRADTGELFF
14,TRBD1,TRBV27,many,TRBJ1-2,TGTGCCAGCAGTCGGACAGGGCGGAACTATGGCTACACCTTC,CASSRTGRNYGYTF
14,-,TRBV6-1,-,TRBJ1-2,TGTGCCAGCAAAAACGGGCGCGTCGCCTATGGCTACACCTTC,CASKNGRVAYGYTF
12,-,TRBV4-2,-,TRBJ1-5,TGTGCCAGCAGCCAGTCGGGGTCGCCCCAGCATTTT,CASSQSGSPQHF
12,-,TRBV28,-,TRBJ1-2,TGTGACAGCAACCGAGTCCCGTATGGCTACACCTTC,CDSNRVPYGYTF
16,TRBD1,TRBV7-6,-,TRBJ2-7,TGTGCCAGCAGCCTCTACGCCGGGACAGGGTCCTACGAGCAGTACTTC,CASSLYAGTGSYEQYF
13,-,TRBV27,few,TRBJ2-1,TGTGCCAGCAGTCCCCAGTTTTACAATGAGCAGTTCTTC,CASSPQFYNEQFF
14,-,TRBV10-3,-,TRBJ1-1,TGTGCCATCAGTGATGGGGAAGGGAGCACTGAAGCTTTCTTT,CAISDGEGSTEAFF
15,TRBD1,TRBV4-3,few,TRBJ2-7,TGCGCCAGCAGCGTCAGTACCGGGACAGGGATCGAGCAGTACTTC,CASSVSTGTGIEQYF
16,TRBD2,TRBV27,few,TRBJ2-1,TGTGCCAGCAGACTAGCGGGAGGCCTCACCTACAATGAGCAGTTCTTC,CASRLAGGLTYNEQFF
13,-,TRBV5-6,few,TRBJ1-2,TGTGCCAGCAGCGCAGGGTTTCGGGATGGCTACACCTTC,CASSAGFRDGYTF
16,-,TRBV28,-,TRBJ1-1,TGTGCCAGCACACCGATGACAACAGGGATGAACACTGAAGCTTTCTTT,CASTPMTTGMNTEAFF
16,-,TRBV12-3/TRBV12-4,many,TRBJ2-3,TGTGCCAGCAGTGAATCGAGGTCACCTGTCACAGATACGCAGTATTTT,CASSESRSPVTDTQYF
16,TRBD2,TRBV7-9,many,TRBJ2-5,TGTGCCAGCAGCTGGGGGACTAGCGGGGGAGGAGAGACCCAGTACTTC,CASSWGTSGGGETQYF
15,-,TRBV27,few,TRBJ2-5,TGTGCCAGCAGAGGTTGGGGGGAAGGCAGGGAGACCCAGTACTTC,CASRGWGEGRETQYF
14,-,TRBV7-9,-,TRBJ1-2,TGTGCCAGCAGCTTAGGCAGGGCGAACGGCGGCTACACCTTC,CASSLGRANGGYTF
15,-,TRBV7-8,-,TRBJ1-4,TGTGCCAGCAGCTTACGGGGGCTCTCTAGCGAAAAACTGTTTTTT,CASSLRGLSSEKLFF
15,TRBD1,TRBV27,-,TRBJ2-1,TGTGCCAGCAGTTTAAGAGGGACAGTGAACAATGAGCAGTTCTTC,CASSLRGTVNNEQFF
13,-,TRBV20-1,many,TRBJ2-7,TGCAGTGCTACCCGACCCCCCCATTACGAGCAGTACTTC,CSATRPPHYEQYF
15,TRBD2,TRBV12-3/TRBV12-4,-,TRBJ2-1,TGTGCCAGCAGTAAGGGGCGACTAGCGGGGGTTGAGCAGTTCTTC,CASSKGRLAGVEQFF
17,TRBD2,TRBV2,-,TRBJ2-3,TGTGCCAGCAGTGCTGGGACTAGCGGGGGGCTTACAGATACGCAGTATTTT,CASSAGTSGGLTDTQYF
12,-,TRBV12-3/TRBV12-4,-,TRBJ1-1,TGTGCCAGCAGGTACTGGGGCACTGAAGCTTTCTTT,CASRYWGTEAFF
14,TRBD2,TRBV5-1,-,TRBJ2-7,TGCGCCAGCAGCTCAGCGGGAGGGGTCTACGAGCAGTACTTC,CASSSAGGVYEQYF
14,TRBD1,TRBV9,few,TRBJ2-7,TGTGCCAGCAGCGAGGGACAGGGAGTTGACGAGCAGTACTTC,CASSEGQGVDEQYF
14,-,TRBV28,-,TRBJ2-7,TGTGCCAGCAGGGGGGGGACAGTCGGCTACGAGCAGTACTTC,CASRGGTVGYEQYF